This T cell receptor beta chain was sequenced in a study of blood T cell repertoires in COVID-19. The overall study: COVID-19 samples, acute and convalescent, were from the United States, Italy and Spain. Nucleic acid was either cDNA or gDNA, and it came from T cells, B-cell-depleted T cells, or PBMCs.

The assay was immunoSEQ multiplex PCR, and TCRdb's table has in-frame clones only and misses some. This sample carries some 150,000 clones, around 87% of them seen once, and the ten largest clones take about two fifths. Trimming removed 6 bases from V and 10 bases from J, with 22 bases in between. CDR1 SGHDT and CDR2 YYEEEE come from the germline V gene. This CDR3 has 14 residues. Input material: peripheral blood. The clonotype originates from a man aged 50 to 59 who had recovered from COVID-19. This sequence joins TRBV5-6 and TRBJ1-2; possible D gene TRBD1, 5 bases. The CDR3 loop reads CASNLGGRPSDYTF. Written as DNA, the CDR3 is TGTGCCAGCAACCTGGGGGGACGGCCTTCTGACTACACCTTC.